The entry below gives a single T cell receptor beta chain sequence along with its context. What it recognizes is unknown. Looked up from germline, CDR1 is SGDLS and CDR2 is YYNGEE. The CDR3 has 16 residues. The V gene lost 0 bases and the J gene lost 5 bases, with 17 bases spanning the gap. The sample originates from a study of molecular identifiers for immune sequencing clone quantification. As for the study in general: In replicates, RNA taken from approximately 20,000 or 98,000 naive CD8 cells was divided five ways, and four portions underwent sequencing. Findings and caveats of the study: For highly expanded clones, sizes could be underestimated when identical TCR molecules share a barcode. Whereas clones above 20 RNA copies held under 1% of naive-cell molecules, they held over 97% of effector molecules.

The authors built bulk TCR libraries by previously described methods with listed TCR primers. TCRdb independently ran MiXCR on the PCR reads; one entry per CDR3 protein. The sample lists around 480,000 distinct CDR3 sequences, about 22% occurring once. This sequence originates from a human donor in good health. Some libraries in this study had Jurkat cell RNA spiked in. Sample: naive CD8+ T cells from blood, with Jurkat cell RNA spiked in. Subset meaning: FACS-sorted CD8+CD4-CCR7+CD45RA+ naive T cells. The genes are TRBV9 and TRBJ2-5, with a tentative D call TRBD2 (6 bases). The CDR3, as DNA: TGTGCCAGCAGCGTAGGAGACAGTAGCGGAGTTGAGACCCAGTACTTC. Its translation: CASSVGDSSGVETQYF.